Each of the 9 T cell receptor beta chains below was sequenced from the same sample in a study of blood T cells in healthy people across ages. Together with a sample-barcoded 5' primer, a J-beta primer mix was included in a second PCR lasting roughly 7 to 11 cycles. TCRdb itself ran the 5' RACE reads through MiXCR, one entry per CDR3 protein. This table holds 1.6 million or so distinct CDR3 sequences, 30% to 40% found once. Sequenced sample: blood. These receptors came from a woman aged 25 to 39 in good health.

This clonotype has a handful of counts. The CDR3 DNA is TGTGCCAGCAGCTCGACTAGCGGGGGGGCCAATGAGCAGTTCTTC. Amino acids: CASSSTSGGANEQFF. The chain uses TRBV7-9 and TRBJ2-1; 14 nucleotides match TRBD2. The V segment lost 4 bases and the J segment 6 bases; nucleotides outside the gene matches: 2. The CDR3 is 15 amino acids. Per the germline V gene, CDR1 is SEHNR and CDR2 is FQNEAQ (reference sequence). The variable domain in full, with the rest retrieved from reference TRBV7-9 and TRBJ2-1, is DTGVSQNPRHKITKRGQNVTFRCDPISEHNRLYWYRQTLGQGPEFLTYFQNEAQLEKSRLLSDRFSAERPKGSFSTLEIQRTEQGDSAMYLCASSSTSGGANEQFFGPGTRLTVL.

The chain employs TRBV7-3 and TRBJ2-1, with a weak D call TRBD2 (6 bases). Deletions cut 4 bases from V and 8 bases from J, with 18 bases between. The CDR3 has 15 amino acids. The germline gives CDR1 SGHTA, CDR2 FQGTGA. The CDR3 here is CASSSAGLLGYEQFF. Here the CDR3 DNA reads TGTGCCAGCAGCTCCGCGGGACTCCTAGGGTATGAGCAGTTCTTC.

This clonotype was counted many times. V is TRBV20-1 and J is TRBJ2-5; TRBD2 matches at 7 bases. V dropped 2 bases and J dropped 3; count of bases not matched to a gene: 15. The V gene's germline CDR1 is DFQATT and CDR2 SNEGSKA (reference sequence). The CDR3 totals 17 residues. CDR3 bases: TGCAGTGCTAGAAATCCGCGCGGGGGTGGCCCCAAAGAGACCCAGTACTTC. As protein: CSARNPRGGGPKETQYF.

There are a few counts of this clonotype. This chain joins TRBV27 and TRBJ2-7; the D call may be TRBD1 or TRBD2 (5 bases each). The CDR3 has 16 amino acids. V lost 0 bases and J 2 bases, leaving 14 bases between the germline ends. Germline lookup yields CDR1 MNHEY and CDR2 SMNVEV (reference sequence). The CDR3 here is CASSLSRGRSTYEQYF. Here the CDR3 DNA reads TGTGCCAGCAGTTTATCCCGGGGACGGTCCACCTACGAGCAGTACTTC.

This clonotype has only a few counts. The chain is built from TRBV9 and TRBJ2-1, with D unresolved. Germline CDR1 reads SGDLS; CDR2 reads YYNGEE. V shed 0 bases and J shed 8 bases, with 12 bases lying between them. The CDR3 extends over 14 amino acids. Written as DNA, the CDR3 is TGTGCCAGCAGCGTAGTCGGTCAGTTGGATGAGCAGTTCTTC. Encoded protein: CASSVVGQLDEQFF.

This clonotype has a handful of counts. The rearrangement joins TRBV25-1 to TRBJ2-1; D gene uncertain. The CDR3 is 14 residues long. Germline lookup yields CDR1 MGHDK and CDR2 SYGVNS. V was cut by 4 bases and J by 4 bases, with 11 bases left in between. CDR3 sequence: CASSGPTPYNEQFF. CDR3 in DNA: TGTGCCAGCAGTGGGCCCACACCATACAATGAGCAGTTCTTC.

The sample holds a few counts of this clonotype. The rearrangement joins TRBV7-9 to TRBJ1-2; D remains ambiguous. The germline V gene has CDR1 SEHNR and CDR2 FQNEAQ (reference sequence). V gave up 1 base and J gave up 4 bases, with 16 bases separating them. This CDR3 region has 16 residues. The CDR3: CASSLGLRALPYGYTF. CDR3 bases: TGTGCCAGCAGCTTAGGCCTCCGGGCCTTACCCTATGGCTACACCTTC.

This clonotype was counted between two and nine times. V gene TRBV3-1 combines with J gene TRBJ1-2; the D gene is possibly TRBD1 (6 bases). Trimming cost V 0 bases and J 4 bases, with 9 bases left between them. This CDR3 is 14 amino acids long. The germline V gene has CDR1 LGHDT and CDR2 YNNKEL (reference sequence). CDR3 sequence: CASSQEDSSYGYTF. CDR3 coding DNA: TGTGCCAGCAGCCAAGAGGACAGCTCCTATGGCTACACCTTC.

The chain couples TRBV5-5 to TRBJ2-1, with TRBD1 as a possible D gene (5 bases). Trimming left V 4 bases short and J 9 bases short, with 11 bases between. Germline V gives CDR1 SGHKS, CDR2 YYEKEE (reference sequence). CDR3 length: 12 residues. The CDR3, as DNA: TGTGCCAGCAGCCCGACAGACTTTGAGCAGTTCTTC. It is translated as CASSPTDFEQFF.